The present entry profiles one TCR beta chain with its context. The entry originates in a study of T cell responses to AZD1222 COVID-19 vaccine. Clones were read by immunoSEQ multiplex PCR, and TCRdb kept only the in-frame ones, dropping some. The profile shows roughly 190,000 clones, 90% to 95% of them singletons. Germline values: CDR1 SGHAT, CDR2 FQDESV (reference sequence). Unmatched junction bases numbered 4, after V lost 2 bases and J lost 0 bases. CDR3 length equals 16 residues. This chain uses TRBV11-1 with TRBJ2-3, with 8 nucleotides matching TRBD1. The clonotype comes from an adult in good health. The sample consisted of peripheral blood, taken on day 0 of AZD1222 vaccination. The CDR3 sequence is CASSLRTGTSTDTQYF. In nucleotides, the CDR3 is TGTGCCAGCAGCTTAAGGACAGGGACTAGCACAGATACGCAGTATTTT. Together with reference TRBV11-1 and TRBJ2-3, the CDR3 gives the full variable domain: EAEVAQSPRYKITEKSQAVAFWCDPISGHATLYWYRQILGQGPELLVQFQDESVVDDSQLPKDRFSAERLKGVDSTLKIQPAELGDSAMYLCASSLRTGTSTDTQYFGPGTRLTVL.